The 20 T cell receptor beta chains presented below share a single source sample, sequenced in a study of OX40 agonist ivuxolimab in advanced cancers. TCRdb keeps only in-frame clones here, not all; method: immunoSEQ multiplex PCR. The table shows 50,000 to 65,000 clones, with about four fifths occurring only once. The sequenced sample was CD4+ or CD8+ T cells sorted from blood, obtained in a trial of the OX40 agonist ivuxolimab. Receptor source: an adult with an advanced solid tumor such as melanoma, head and neck, liver or kidney cancer.

This clone occurred a few times. The junction departs from germline at one end; a sequencing error may be responsible. The J gene is TRBJ1-5, the V gene TRBV7-9, with D possibly TRBD1 on 5 matching bases. Germline V gives CDR1 SEHNR, CDR2 FQNEAQ (reference sequence). The CDR3 sequence is 16 residues long. The chain's CDR3 is CASSQGLGQGNQPQHF. In nucleotides, the CDR3 is TGCGCCAGCAGCCAAGGTTTAGGACAAGGAAATCAGCCCCAGCATTTT.

The rearrangement links TRBV6-6 to TRBJ1-1; 9 bases are shared with TRBD1. Germline trimming cut 5 bases from V and 5 bases from J; bases unmatched to any gene: 9. This CDR3 region has 15 residues. Per germline, CDR1 MNHNY and CDR2 SVGAGI (reference sequence). The CDR3 spells CASSIPGQGTTEAFF. CDR3 nucleotide sequence: TGTGCCAGCAGTATACCGGGACAGGGCACGACTGAAGCTTTCTTT.

This clone is a singleton in its sample. The chain employs TRBV30 and TRBJ1-2, with D hard to call. Germline CDR1 reads GTSNPN; CDR2 reads SVGIG (reference sequence). Trimming shortened V by 3 bases and J by 0 bases, and 8 bases separated the two germline ends. The CDR3 is made up of 13 amino acids. The CDR3 spells CAWSRDSNYGYTF. The CDR3 nucleotides read TGTGCCTGGAGCAGAGATTCTAACTATGGCTACACCTTC.

The CDR3 DNA reads as TGTGCCACCGCGGGGTTCAATGAGCAGTTCTTC. Translated: CATAGFNEQFF. The chain couples TRBV2 to TRBJ2-1; TRBD2 might be the D (6 bases). The V and J ends lost 10 bases and 6 bases respectively, with 10 bases between them. This CDR3 comprises 11 residues. Germline CDR1 is SNHLY and CDR2 is FYNNEI.

The chain combines TRBV5-1 with TRBJ1-1; the match to TRBD1 covers 7 bases. Per germline, CDR1 SGHRS and CDR2 YFSETQ. Trimming at V came to 4 bases and at J to 1 base, leaving 4 bases not matched to a gene. The CDR3 has 14 residues. The CDR3 DNA sequence: TGCGCCAGCAGCCAGGGACAGAGGAACACTGAAGCTTTCTTT. Its protein product is CASSQGQRNTEAFF.

The chain combines TRBV6-5 with TRBJ1-3; D is unclear. The CDR3 has 14 residues. V was shortened by 1 base and J by 7 bases, with 11 bases between the two germline ends. In germline, CDR1 is MNHEY, CDR2 SVGAGI. CDR3 in amino acids: CASSYLQTDNTIYF. The CDR3 DNA sequence: TGTGCCAGCAGTTACTTGCAGACGGACAACACCATATATTTT.

The rearrangement links TRBV7-3 to TRBJ2-6, with 9 bases matching TRBD2. The CDR3 sequence is 17 residues long. With 5 bases clipped from V and 0 bases from J, the junction kept 5 bases outside the gene matches. Germline V gene sequence: CDR1 SGHTA, CDR2 FQGTGA. CDR3 nucleotides: TGTGCCAGCAGCCCGACTAGCGGAGGCTCTGGGGCCAACGTCCTGACTTTC. This encodes CASSPTSGGSGANVLTF.

The V call is TRBV7-8, the J call TRBJ1-3, with D possibly matching TRBD1 (6 bases). The CDR3 runs to 16 residues. The germline CDR1 and CDR2 sequences are SGHVS and FQNEAQ. Trimming stripped 2 bases from V and 0 bases from J, with 11 bases between. The CDR3 region has the DNA TGTGCCAGCAGCTTATTCACAGGGAGCTCTGGAAACACCATATATTTT. It yields the protein CASSLFTGSSGNTIYF.

The CDR3 loop reads CASSIAARYEQYF. The CDR3 DNA follows: TGTGCCAGTAGTATAGCGGCTAGGTACGAGCAGTACTTC. This chain joins TRBV19 and TRBJ2-7; D remains unclear. Trimming removed 1 base from V and 4 bases from J, with 8 bases in between. This CDR3 contains 13 residues. CDR1 and CDR2 (germline): LNHDA, SQIVND (reference sequence). The whole variable domain, remainder taken from reference TRBV19 and TRBJ2-7, is DGGITQSPKYLFRKEGQNVTLSCEQNLNHDAMYWYRQDPGQGLRLIYYSQIVNDFQKGDIAEGYSVSREKKESFPLTVTSAQKNPTAFYLCASSIAARYEQYFGPGTRLTVT.

This clone was detected only once. The chain has TRBV2 and TRBJ1-2; D unresolved. Trimming removed 6 bases at V and 0 bases at J, with 11 bases between. The CDR3 totals 14 residues. Looked up from germline, CDR1 is SNHLY and CDR2 is FYNNEI. Here the CDR3 reads CASRTDTTNYGYTF. CDR3 sequence (DNA): TGTGCCAGCAGGACCGACACTACTAACTATGGCTACACCTTC.

J is TRBJ1-4 and V is TRBV30; D unresolved. Between the trimmed V and J ends, which lost 0 bases and 8 bases, there was a span of 16 bases. Germline lookup yields CDR1 GTSNPN and CDR2 SVGIG (reference sequence). This CDR3 is built from 15 residues. The CDR3 loop reads CAWSVSFGMGEKLFF. The CDR3 DNA reads as TGTGCCTGGAGTGTGTCTTTCGGGATGGGGGAAAAACTGTTTTTT.

This chain joins TRBV6-5 and TRBJ1-1; D is possibly TRBD1 (5 bases). Between the trimmed V and J ends, which lost 6 bases and 3 bases, there was a span of 11 bases. The germline V gene has CDR1 MNHEY and CDR2 SVGAGI. This CDR3 region has 13 residues. CDR3 nucleotides: TGTGCCAGCAGATGGGGCCGGGACACTGAAGCTTTCTTT. As protein: CASRWGRDTEAFF.

This sequence joins TRBV5-4 and TRBJ2-7, with TRBD2 identical over 14 bases. This CDR3 contains 17 residues. J gave up 4 bases and V 4 bases, and 10 bases lay outside the gene matches. Germline V gene sequence: CDR1 SGHNT, CDR2 YYREEE (reference sequence). Here the CDR3 DNA reads TGTGCCAGCAGCCCGGGGGGACTAGCGGGAGTGGGATACGAGCAGTACTTC. Its protein product is CASSPGGLAGVGYEQYF.

The CDR3 DNA sequence: TGTGCCAGCAGCTTCTGGGGCCAAGAGACCCAGTACTTC. Translating gives CASSFWGQETQYF. This rearrangement joins TRBV5-4 to TRBJ2-5; D not resolved. The CDR3 loop spans 13 amino acids. V lost 2 bases and J 1 base, leaving 6 bases between the germline ends. Germline V gene data show CDR1 as SGHNT and CDR2 as YYREEE (reference sequence).

The chain is built from TRBV4-1 and TRBJ2-5; unclear D gene. The J call is uncertain, as TRBJ2-7 better fits the DNA end. CDR3 length: 15 residues. Germline CDR1 is MGHRA and CDR2 is YSYEKL. CDR3 DNA: TGCGCCAGCAGCCAAGAGAACCCCGGAGATTACGAGCAGTACTTC. As protein: CASSQENPGDYEQYF.

V and J are TRBV9 and TRBJ2-7; the match to TRBD2 covers 9 bases. Losses at the gene ends were 0 bases for V and 1 base for J; bases not matched to a gene: 5. The CDR3 consists of 16 residues. Germline V lookup: CDR1 SGDLS, CDR2 YYNGEE. CDR3 in amino acids: CASSVGIAGDSYEQYF. The CDR3 DNA reads as TGTGCCAGCAGCGTAGGGATAGCGGGAGATTCCTACGAGCAGTACTTC. The full variable domain, with the rest looked up from reference TRBV9 and TRBJ2-7, is DSGVTQTPKHLITATGQRVTLRCSPRSGDLSVYWYQQSLDQGLQFLIQYYNGEERAKGNILERFSAQQFPDLHSELNLSSLELGDSALYFCASSVGIAGDSYEQYFGPGTRLTVT.

The rearrangement uses TRBV6-6 and TRBJ2-3, with D tentatively TRBD1 (6 bases). This CDR3 comprises 13 residues. Between the trimmed V and J ends, which lost 3 bases and 4 bases, there was a span of 8 bases. Germline V lookup: CDR1 MNHNY, CDR2 SVGAGI (reference sequence). The CDR3 here is CASSYPGADTQYF. The CDR3 coding sequence is TGTGCCAGCAGTTATCCAGGGGCAGATACGCAGTATTTT.

The chain carries TRBV6-5 and TRBJ2-7; TRBD2 agrees at 7 bases. Germline V gene sequence: CDR1 MNHEY, CDR2 SVGAGI. The CDR3 is 13 residues long. J lost 2 bases, V lost 7 bases, and 5 bases had no gene match. CDR3 region: CASKREGPYEQYF. CDR3 in DNA: TGTGCCAGCAAAAGGGAGGGACCCTACGAGCAGTACTTC.

This rearrangement joins TRBV15 to TRBJ1-4; 7 bases match TRBD1. The CDR3 covers 16 residues. Germline assignment: CDR1 LNHNV and CDR2 YYDKDF (reference sequence). Trimming cost V 0 bases and J 3 bases; bases outside gene matches: 4. The CDR3 DNA reads as TGTGCCACCAGCAGAGATAGGACAGGACCTAATGAAAAACTGTTTTTT. It is translated as CATSRDRTGPNEKLFF.

The chain has TRBV4-2 and TRBJ2-3, with TRBD2 matching 11 bases. CDR1 and CDR2 (germline): LGHNA, YNFKEQ. V shed 0 bases and J 0 bases; nucleotides not matched to a gene: 8. The CDR3 runs to 19 residues. The CDR3 coding sequence is TGTGCCAGCAGCCAAGAAATAGGACTAGCGGGCTCTAGCACAGATACGCAGTATTTT. This encodes CASSQEIGLAGSSTDTQYF.